The entry that follows covers one TCR beta chain sequence. Its antigen is currently unknown. Germline CDR1 reads LGHNA; CDR2 reads YSLEER. CDR3 size: 14 residues. V dropped 1 base and J dropped 4 bases, with 9 bases sitting between them. The entry originates in a study of T-cell memory formation after mild COVID-19. General study findings and limits: For second-wave clones that peaked at day 37, SARS-CoV-2 specificity went unverified. Contracting clones from day 15 to 85 had balanced CD4/CD8; later expanders favoured CD4+. Contracting CD4+ clones lay largely in CM and EM, with CD8+ ones residing in EMRA.

Constant-segment primers served in 5'RACE that generated TCR alpha and TCR beta cDNA libraries bearing sample barcodes and UMIs. A single record per CDR3 protein comes from TCRdb applying MiXCR to the 5' RACE reads. The repertoire holds about 110,000 distinct CDR3 sequences, roughly a sixth seen once, with around 5.1% in the top ten. The source is a man aged 18 to 29 who had mild COVID-19 (a few samples of this study predate the infection). Cell type and time point are not known. Sample: PBMCs or a T cell subset sorted from them (not recorded which). This chain joins TRBV4-3 and TRBJ2-3; D unresolved. For the CDR3, the DNA is TGCGCCAGCAGCCAAGGGCGGCTAGCAGATACGCAGTATTTT. Its translation: CASSQGRLADTQYF.